The rows below give T cell receptor beta chains drawn from one sample of a study of PD-1 blockade in classical Hodgkin lymphoma. Clones were read by immunoSEQ multiplex PCR, and TCRdb kept only the in-frame ones, dropping some. Of over 20,000 clones in the sample, 77% were seen once. Specimen: peripheral blood mononuclear cells (PBMCs), collected before the second cycle of nivolumab. These receptors all come from a human donor with classical Hodgkin lymphoma. CDR3s include the opening cysteine and the closing phenylalanine or tryptophan. D genes are given only for firm matches. Some rows mark clone size as missing; the rest say once, few, many or name a class of expanded clone.

v_gene	abundance	d_gene	j_gene	CDR3nt	CDR3aa
TRBV4-1	NA	TRBD1	TRBJ2-5	TGCGCCAGCAGCCAAGGGGCAGGGGGAAAGAAGGAGACCCAGTACTTC	CASSQGAGGKKETQYF
TRBV11-1	NA	NA	TRBJ2-3	TGTGCCAGCAGCTTAGCTGGGGACTTTGGTGGAGATACGCAGTATTTT	CASSLAGDFGGDTQYF
TRBV27	NA	TRBD2	TRBJ2-7	TGTGCCAGCAGCCCCTCCACCGGGACTAGAATTCACGAGCAGTACTTC	CASSPSTGTRIHEQYF
TRBV10-3	NA	TRBD1	TRBJ1-2	TGTGCCATCATCTTCGGGCAGGGGGAATATGGCTACACCTTC	CAIIFGQGEYGYTF
TRBV4-1	NA	NA	TRBJ2-7	TGCGCCAGCAGCCAAGTTTGGGGATTCGAGCAGTACTTC	CASSQVWGFEQYF
TRBV7-9	NA	NA	TRBJ1-5	TGTGCCAGCAGCTTGGAGAGCAATCAGCCCCAGCATTTT	CASSLESNQPQHF
TRBV7-9	NA	NA	TRBJ2-7	TGTGCCAGCAGCCCTTCCTACGAGCAGTACTTC	CASSPSYEQYF
TRBV11-2	NA	TRBD2	TRBJ2-1	TGTGCCAGCAGCTTATTCCTAGCGGGGGGGTACAATGAGCAGTTCTTC	CASSLFLAGGYNEQFF
TRBV25-1	NA	NA	TRBJ1-2	TGTGCCAGCAGTGATTGGGGAGAGGGAGGAAAGGGCTACACCTTC	CASSDWGEGGKGYTF
TRBV4-2	NA	NA	TRBJ2-6	TGTGCCAGCAGCCAAGTTACGGGCTCTGGGGCCAACGTCCTGACTTTC	CASSQVTGSGANVLTF
TRBV16	NA	NA	TRBJ1-1	TGTGCCAGCAGCCAATATGTCGGGGCTTACACTGAAGCTTTCTTT	CASSQYVGAYTEAFF
TRBV18	once	NA	TRBJ2-7	TGTGCCAGCTCCCGCGACCCCTCCCCGGCCTACGAGCAGTACTTC	CASSRDPSPAYEQYF
TRBV15	NA	NA	TRBJ1-1	TGTGCCACCAGCAGAGATGAAGGGAGGCAGGACGCCGAAGCTTTCTTT	CATSRDEGRQDAEAFF
TRBV9	NA	TRBD1	TRBJ1-1	TGTGCCAGCAGCGTAAGTACCGGGACAGGGGGAAGGACTGAAGCTTTCTTT	CASSVSTGTGGRTEAFF
TRBV4-1	NA	TRBD2	TRBJ2-1	TGCGCCAGCAGCCAAGATTGGTCTAGCGGGGACAATGAGCAGTTCTTC	CASSQDWSSGDNEQFF
TRBV11-2	NA	TRBD2	TRBJ2-7	TGTGCCAGCAGACCACTAGCGGGGGGGCTGGAAGAGCAGTACTTC	CASRPLAGGLEEQYF
TRBV27	NA	NA	TRBJ1-1	TGTGCCAGCAGGTTCTCAGGGGATGGTCTCACTGAAGCTTTCTTT	CASRFSGDGLTEAFF
TRBV4-3	few	NA	TRBJ2-7	TGCGCCAGCAGCCAAGGATCCTTAGCGGCCAGCTCCTACGAGCAGTACTTC	CASSQGSLAASSYEQYF
TRBV7-6	NA	NA	TRBJ2-1	TGTGCCAGCAGCTTGGGAGATGAGCAGTTCTTC	CASSLGDEQFF
TRBV7-8	NA	TRBD1	TRBJ2-7	TGTGCCAGCAGCGCAACCGGGACAGGTTACCACGAGCAGTACTTC	CASSATGTGYHEQYF
TRBV29-1	NA	TRBD1	TRBJ1-5	TGCAGCGGGGGGGACAGGGAGATGTCCCAGCATTTT	CSGGDREMSQHF
TRBV11-3	few	TRBD1	TRBJ2-2	TGTGCCAGCAGCCTACAGGGGTCCGGGGAGCTGTTTTTT	CASSLQGSGELFF
TRBV7-2	once	TRBD1	TRBJ2-7	TGTGCCAGCAGCGGGACAGGGGGTTACTACGAGCAGTACTTC	CASSGTGGYYEQYF